The next 9 T cell receptor beta chains were all read from a single sample in a study of Ad26.COV2.S vaccination and SARS-CoV-2 variants. Only in-frame clones appear in the TCRdb table, and some are missing; sequencing was by immunoSEQ multiplex PCR. The top ten clones hold around 13% of a sample with approximately 480,000 clones, around nine tenths of them seen once. This sample's treatment: around 19 received Ad26.COV2.S at low or high dose, single or two shots; 5 received placebo; per-sample allocation not given. Collection of samples fell on day 63 after the first vaccine or placebo injection. The sample here was peripheral blood, taken in a trial of Ad26.COV2.S vaccine versus placebo. The receptors derive from a person between 18 and 59 years old who received the Ad26.COV2.S COVID-19 vaccine or a placebo.

The genes are TRBV19 and TRBJ1-6, with unresolved D. The CDR3 has 13 amino acids. V was cut by 4 bases and J by 7 bases, with 8 bases left in between. CDR1 and CDR2 (germline): LNHDA, SQIVND (reference sequence). The CDR3 DNA sequence: TGTGCCAGTAGTACCCTGATGAATTCACCCCTCCACTTT. This sequence encodes CASSTLMNSPLHF.

The chain links TRBV7-9 to TRBJ1-1, with TRBD1 matching over 7 bases. The CDR3 is 14 amino acids. The V segment lost 8 bases and the J segment 1 base; nucleotides outside the gene matches: 7. CDR1 and CDR2 (germline): SEHNR, FQNEAQ (reference sequence). Written as DNA, the CDR3 is TGTGCCAGCGGAGGGGGACAGAAGAACACTGAAGCTTTCTTT. Its translation: CASGGGQKNTEAFF.

The rearrangement uses TRBV7-3 and TRBJ2-3; D may be TRBD2 (6 bases). There are 17 residues in the CDR3. Germline V lookup: CDR1 SGHTA, CDR2 FQGTGA. V lost 4 bases and J 2 bases, leaving 19 bases between the germline ends. The CDR3 DNA reads TGTGCCAGCAGCTACTCCTTAGCGGATTCCCACACAGATACGCAGTATTTT. Translated, it gives CASSYSLADSHTDTQYF.

The chain has TRBV30 and TRBJ2-7; the D is unclear. Germline assignment: CDR1 GTSNPN and CDR2 SVGIG (reference sequence). This CDR3 spans 15 amino acids. Trimming took off 0 bases at V and 0 bases at J, with 12 bases between the two ends. CDR3 DNA: TGTGCCTGGAGTGTATCCGTGGCGGACTCCTACGAGCAGTACTTC. Encoded protein: CAWSVSVADSYEQYF.

V is TRBV4-3 and J is TRBJ2-2, with D maybe TRBD2 (6 bases). Deletions cut 4 bases from V and 3 bases from J, with 18 bases between. The germline gives CDR1 LGHNA, CDR2 YSLEER. This CDR3 is built from 17 residues. CDR3 nucleotides: TGCGCCAGCAGCCGCCCACCAGGCCAGCGGGACACCGGGGAGCTGTTTTTT. It codes for CASSRPPGQRDTGELFF.

The CDR3 nucleotides read TGTGCCAGCAGCTCTGGACTAACAAATGAGCAGTTCTTC. Encoded protein: CASSSGLTNEQFF. The chain joins TRBV7-3 to TRBJ2-1; possibly TRBD2 for D (6 bases). The germline gives CDR1 SGHTA, CDR2 FQGTGA. There are 13 residues in the CDR3. With 4 bases removed from V and 7 bases from J, the gap between germline ends came to 11 bases.

The chain carries TRBV3-1 (or the pseudogene TRBV3-2) and TRBJ2-7, with D perhaps given as TRBD1 or TRBD2 (5 bases each). Germline V gene data show CDR1 as LGHDT and CDR2 as YNNKEL (reference sequence). CDR3 length: 12 residues. Trimming removed 7 bases at V and 7 bases at J, with 14 bases between. The CDR3 here is CASTGALSEQYF. As DNA, the CDR3 is TGTGCCAGCACCGGGGCCCTTTCTGAGCAGTACTTC.

V and J are TRBV19 and TRBJ1-6; D not certain. With 4 bases removed from V and 0 bases from J, the gap between germline ends came to 13 bases. Germline CDR1 reads LNHDA; CDR2 reads SQIVND (reference sequence). The CDR3 extends over 17 amino acids. DNA of the CDR3: TGTGCCAGTAGTACCGATGCCGGCAGCTCCTATAATTCACCCCTCCACTTT. Amino acids: CASSTDAGSSYNSPLHF.

This clone occurred a few times. The genes are TRBV5-1 and TRBJ2-7; 11 positions match TRBD2. Germline CDR1 and CDR2: SGHRS and YFSETQ. This CDR3 has 15 amino acids. V lost 4 bases and J lost 5; bases outside the gene matches: 8. The CDR3 here is CASSPLAGEVNEQYF. Written as DNA, the CDR3 is TGCGCCAGCAGCCCACTAGCGGGAGAGGTCAACGAGCAGTACTTC.